The next 4 T cell receptor beta chains were all read from a single sample in a study of blood T cells in healthy people across ages. A second PCR, run for about 7 to 11 cycles, used a sample-barcoded 5' primer plus a J-beta primer mix. TCRdb used MiXCR to reprocess the 5' RACE reads, holding one entry per CDR3 protein. The sample lists 650,000 to 700,000 distinct CDR3 sequences; roughly 32% were seen once. The specimen was blood. These receptors all stem from a woman of 80 years or more in good health.

This clonotype appeared many times. This chain joins TRBV20-1 and TRBJ2-7; D is unresolved. Germline values: CDR1 DFQATT, CDR2 SNEGSKA (reference sequence). V was cut by 4 bases and J by 9 bases, with 19 bases left in between. CDR3 size: 13 residues. CDR3 DNA: TGCAGTGCTAATAAGGGAAAGATCGATGGGCAGTACTTC. Residues: CSANKGKIDGQYF.

This clonotype was observed at least ten times. Written as DNA, the CDR3 is TGTGCCAGCAGTTTATCTTCGGCATACCAGCCCCAGCATTTT. Translating it yields CASSLSSAYQPQHF. The chain links TRBV27 to TRBJ1-5, with D hard to call. The V gene's germline CDR1 is MNHEY and CDR2 SMNVEV (reference sequence). The CDR3 runs to 14 residues. V lost 0 bases and J lost 7, with 10 bases in between.

Many counts were recorded for this clonotype. The V and J genes are TRBV4-3 and TRBJ2-5; TRBD1 matches 7 bases. CDR1 is LGHNA, CDR2 YSLEER, per germline. V lost 0 bases, J lost 5 bases, and 3 bases stayed unmatched. The length of the CDR3 is 14 residues. Here the CDR3 reads CASSQDYRGETQYF. CDR3 bases: TGCGCCAGCAGCCAAGATTACAGGGGTGAGACCCAGTACTTC.

This clonotype was counted at least ten times. This chain connects TRBV6-5 to TRBJ2-2, with 7 bases fitting TRBD2. Germline V gene sequence: CDR1 MNHEY, CDR2 SVGAGI. This CDR3 spans 13 amino acids. V lost 8 bases, J lost 5 bases, and 5 bases stayed unmatched. The CDR3 is CASGGGRTGELFF. As DNA, the CDR3 is TGTGCCAGCGGGGGGGGGAGGACCGGGGAGCTGTTTTTT.